The 28 T cell receptor beta chains below come from one sample, sequenced in a study of shared clonotypes between healthy human individuals. The repertoire was sequenced with immunoSEQ multiplex PCR; TCRdb's copy has only in-frame clones and lacks some. The table records approximately 400,000 clones, about 97% of them present only once. Material: memory CD8+ T cells sorted from blood. Regarding subset: CD45RO+ cells pooled with CCR7-negative TemRA cells. The receptor source for this set is a man aged 25 to 40 in good health.

The chain's CDR3 is CASRTGGLPYGYTF. The CDR3, as DNA: TGTGCCAGCAGAACCGGGGGGCTCCCCTATGGCTACACCTTC. The genes are TRBV6-5 and TRBJ1-2; a possible D gene is TRBD1 (6 bases). The CDR3 contains 14 residues. Trimming shortened V by 6 bases and J by 4 bases, and 15 bases separated the two germline ends. Germline-derived CDR1 and CDR2 are MNHEY and SVGAGI.

The chain has TRBV10-2 and TRBJ2-4; perhaps TRBD1 as D (8 bases). The CDR3 is 14 amino acids. Germline V gives CDR1 WSHSY, CDR2 SAAADI. V gave up 6 bases and J gave up 6 bases, with 15 bases separating them. This CDR3 is CASRQTGEGNIQYF. CDR3 nucleotides: TGCGCCAGCAGGCAGACAGGGGAGGGAAACATTCAGTACTTC.

The sample holds one count of this clone. The chain has TRBV28 and TRBJ2-5, with a possible D match to TRBD2 (5 bases). Looked up from germline, CDR1 is MDHEN and CDR2 is SYDVKM. The V gene lost 6 bases and the J gene lost 6 bases, with 17 bases spanning the gap. This CDR3 has 14 amino acids. As DNA, the CDR3 is TGTGCCAGCAGCCTTGCGGCGGTCGGGAAGACCCAGTACTTC. Translating it yields CASSLAAVGKTQYF. Together with reference TRBV28 and TRBJ2-5, the CDR3 gives the full variable domain: DVKVTQSSRYLVKRTGEKVFLECVQDMDHENMFWYRQDPGLGLRLIYFSYDVKMKEKGDIPEGYSVSREKKERFSLILESASTNQTSMYLCASSLAAVGKTQYFGPGTRLLVL.

V is TRBV6-5 and J is TRBJ2-5; D may be TRBD2 (6 bases). The germline CDR1 and CDR2 sequences are MNHEY and SVGAGI. CDR3 size: 15 residues. Trimming shortened V by 0 bases and J by 4 bases, and 12 bases separated the two germline ends. CDR3 DNA sequence: TGTGCCAGCAGTTACTCGATTGGGACTGTAGAGACCCAGTACTTC. Encoded protein: CASSYSIGTVETQYF.

This chain joins TRBV4-2 and TRBJ2-1, with 8 bases fitting TRBD1. This CDR3 spans 16 amino acids. Germline V gene lookup returns CDR1 LGHNA and CDR2 YNFKEQ. Unmatched junction bases numbered 5, after V lost 4 bases and J lost 0 bases. CDR3 sequence reads: CASSRPGQASYNEQFF. As DNA, the CDR3 is TGTGCCAGCAGCCGCCCGGGACAGGCCTCCTACAATGAGCAGTTCTTC.

The CDR3 protein is CASSLISVTRNSEPSEQYF. The CDR3 nucleotides are TGTGCCAGCTCACTCATCTCGGTGACTCGGAACTCGGAGCCCAGCGAGCAGTACTTC. V is TRBV18 and J is TRBJ2-7; D not resolved. The CDR3 has 19 residues. Between the trimmed V and J ends, which lost 4 bases and 6 bases, there was a span of 31 bases. Germline CDR1 KGHSH, CDR2 LQKENI.

This chain uses TRBV7-2 with TRBJ2-3, with 13 nucleotides matching TRBD2. Germline CDR1 SGHTA, CDR2 FQGNSA. Trimming cost V 4 bases and J 4 bases; bases outside gene matches: 5. There are 16 residues in the CDR3. CDR3 in DNA: TGTGCCAGCAGCTCAGGGACTAGCGGGAAGGCAGATACGCAGTATTTT. Protein: CASSSGTSGKADTQYF.

V gene TRBV7-2 combines with J gene TRBJ2-5, with D perhaps TRBD1 or TRBD2 (5 bases each). Trimming took 1 base from V and 1 from J, leaving 19 bases between them. This CDR3 contains 18 residues. Per germline, CDR1 SGHTA and CDR2 FQGNSA. CDR3 bases: TGTGCCAGCAGCTTAGACTCGGGGTGGTGGGGCCTCCAAGAGACCCAGTACTTC. Its translation: CASSLDSGWWGLQETQYF.

The chain uses TRBV9 and TRBJ2-1; D may match TRBD1 or TRBD2 (5 bases each). The V gene's germline CDR1 is SGDLS and CDR2 YYNGEE. Trimming cost V 4 bases and J 2 bases, with 22 bases left between them. CDR3 length: 18 amino acids. The CDR3 region has the DNA TGTGCCAGCAGCCCCACCGGGGCAGCCTTAAATCCCTACAATGAGCAGTTCTTC. It specifies CASSPTGAALNPYNEQFF. The complete variable domain, with remaining parts taken from reference TRBV9 and TRBJ2-1, reads DSGVTQTPKHLITATGQRVTLRCSPRSGDLSVYWYQQSLDQGLQFLIQYYNGEERAKGNILERFSAQQFPDLHSELNLSSLELGDSALYFCASSPTGAALNPYNEQFFGPGTRLTVL.

The rearrangement uses TRBV2 and TRBJ1-3; 10 nucleotides match TRBD1. Germline CDR1 SNHLY, CDR2 FYNNEI. The CDR3 has 17 residues. Trimming at V came to 8 bases and at J to 0 bases, leaving 10 bases not matched to a gene. CDR3 loop: CASRGTGVPYSGNTIYF. The DNA for the CDR3 is TGTGCCAGCCGAGGGACAGGGGTACCTTACTCTGGAAACACCATATATTTT.

The V call is TRBV5-6, the J call TRBJ2-1, with 7 bases aligning to TRBD2. This CDR3 has 15 residues. Germline CDR1 and CDR2: SGHDT and YYEEEE. With V trimmed by 3 bases and J by 7 bases, 10 bases remained unmatched. The CDR3 coding sequence is TGTGCCAGCAGCTGGGCGAGGACTAGAAATAATGAGCAGTTCTTC. Protein sequence: CASSWARTRNNEQFF.

The genes are TRBV2 and TRBJ2-7; TRBD2 matches 14 bases. The CDR3 extends over 13 amino acids. CDR1 and CDR2 from the germline V gene are SNHLY and FYNNEI. The CDR3 sequence: CGTSGRSAYEQYF. The CDR3 DNA reads TGTGGGACTAGCGGGAGGTCGGCCTACGAGCAGTACTTC.

The chain is built from TRBV7-2 and TRBJ2-7, with 13 bases that match TRBD2. Trimming removed 0 bases from V and 3 bases from J; junction bases left unmatched: 5. CDR1 is SGHTA and CDR2 is FQGNSA in the germline V gene. CDR3 length: 17 amino acids. CDR3 amino acids: CASSLAEGLAGRYEQYF. The DNA for the CDR3 is TGTGCCAGCAGCTTAGCCGAGGGACTAGCGGGACGCTACGAGCAGTACTTC.

This chain uses TRBV5-5 with TRBJ1-4; D remains ambiguous. Germline loops: CDR1 SGHKS, CDR2 YYEKEE (reference sequence). The CDR3 sequence is 15 residues long. The V and J ends lost 5 bases and 4 bases respectively, with 15 bases between them. The CDR3 region is CASSRKPGLNEKLFF. CDR3 nucleotide sequence: TGTGCCAGCAGTCGCAAACCGGGCCTTAATGAAAAACTGTTTTTT.

DNA for the CDR3: TGTGCCAGCAGCCCCGGCGGGGCAAAACTGTTTTTT. It translates to CASSPGGAKLFF. The V gene is TRBV5-6, the J gene TRBJ1-4; the D gene is possibly TRBD1 (5 bases). The V gene's germline CDR1 is SGHDT and CDR2 YYEEEE. V was trimmed by 4 bases and J by 10 bases, leaving 11 bases between them. This CDR3 contains 12 residues.

The V gene is TRBV7-6, the J gene TRBJ2-2, with D possibly being TRBD2 (5 bases). Germline-derived CDR1 and CDR2 are SGHVS and FNYEAQ. CDR3 length: 15 amino acids. Trimming stripped 1 base from V and 6 bases from J, with 12 bases between. The DNA of the CDR3 is TGTGCCAGCAGCTTAGTGGGGAGTTCAGCCGGGGAGCTGTTTTTT. Its protein is CASSLVGSSAGELFF. Full variable domain (remainder filled in from reference TRBV7-6 and TRBJ2-2): GAGVSQSPRYKVTKRGQDVALRCDPISGHVSLYWYRQALGQGPEFLTYFNYEAQQDKSGLPNDRFSAERPEGSISTLTIQRTEQRDSAMYRCASSLVGSSAGELFFGEGSRLTVL.

The V call is TRBV28, the J call TRBJ1-1; D unclear. The germline CDR1 and CDR2 sequences are MDHEN and SYDVKM. V lost 6 bases to trimming and J lost 0 bases, with 8 bases between them. The CDR3 sequence is 13 residues long. CDR3 region: CASSLVMNTEAFF. In DNA form, the CDR3 reads TGTGCCAGCAGCCTAGTTATGAACACTGAAGCTTTCTTT.

The chain is built from TRBV20-1 and TRBJ2-1, with no clear D. V was cut by 6 bases and J by 6 bases, with 9 bases left in between. There are 11 residues in the CDR3. CDR1 is DFQATT and CDR2 is SNEGSKA in the germline V gene (reference sequence). The CDR3: CSAPGPNEQFF. In nucleotides, the CDR3 is TGCAGTGCGCCTGGACCCAATGAGCAGTTCTTC.

This chain links TRBV28 with TRBJ2-5; 10 bases match TRBD2. Germline V gives CDR1 MDHEN, CDR2 SYDVKM. The CDR3 sequence is 18 residues long. After removal of 1 base from V and 4 bases from J, the junction contained 12 bases not matched to a gene. In DNA, the CDR3 is TGTGCCAGCAGTTTATATGGGGGGGCTAGCGGGAGCCGAGAGACCCAGTACTTC. Its protein is CASSLYGGASGSRETQYF.

This clone appeared once. Other DNA sequences in the same sample also yield this CDR3. This chain joins TRBV27 and TRBJ2-1, with TRBD2 matching 9 bases. V gave up 0 bases and J gave up 0 bases; unmatched junction bases: 0. The CDR3 consists of 16 residues. The germline V gene encodes CDR1 MNHEY and CDR2 SMNVEV (reference sequence). The CDR3 sequence is CASSLSSGSSYNEQFF. The CDR3 DNA reads TGTGCCAGCAGTTTATCTAGCGGGAGCTCCTACAATGAGCAGTTCTTC.

V usage is TRBV19 and J usage is TRBJ2-3, with TRBD2 matching 10 bases. The junction had 6 bases not matched to a gene; V was cut back by 4 bases and J by 2 bases. The CDR3 length is 16 residues. In germline, CDR1 is LNHDA, CDR2 SQIVND (reference sequence). CDR3 residues: CASSTRLAGNTDTQYF. CDR3 coding DNA: TGTGCCAGTAGTACCCGACTAGCGGGCAACACAGATACGCAGTATTTT.

The rearrangement uses TRBV7-3 and TRBJ1-1; no reliable D call. The V end lost 2 bases, the J end lost 4 bases, and 8 bases lay between the germline ends. Germline lookup yields CDR1 SGHTA and CDR2 FQGTGA. The CDR3 extends over 13 amino acids. DNA of the CDR3: TGTGCCAGCAGCTTACAGGTGGGCACTGAAGCTTTCTTT. As protein: CASSLQVGTEAFF.

This chain links TRBV5-6 with TRBJ2-3; D unclear. In germline, CDR1 is SGHDT, CDR2 YYEEEE. Trimming pared 0 bases from V and 0 bases from J, leaving 8 bases between. The CDR3 contains 15 residues. The CDR3 protein is CASSLVDGSTDTQYF. CDR3 DNA: TGTGCCAGCAGCTTGGTCGACGGGAGCACAGATACGCAGTATTTT.

This clone has only one observation. The V call is TRBV6-5, the J call TRBJ2-1; 8 positions match TRBD1. The CDR3 has 16 residues. Germline V CDR1 and CDR2: MNHEY, SVGAGI. Unmatched junction bases numbered 6, after V lost 0 bases and J lost 5 bases. CDR3 loop: CASSYSRTGRNNEQFF. In DNA, the CDR3 is TGTGCCAGCAGTTACTCCCGGACAGGGAGGAACAATGAGCAGTTCTTC.

V usage is TRBV27 and J usage is TRBJ2-7, with D perhaps TRBD1 (9 bases). This CDR3 has 15 residues. V shed 4 bases and J shed 2 bases, with 15 bases lying between them. Germline values: CDR1 MNHEY, CDR2 SMNVEV (reference sequence). CDR3 nucleotides: TGTGCCAGCAGTTCGCGGGGGGACAGGGCCTACGAGCAGTACTTC. Its translation: CASSSRGDRAYEQYF.

The chain carries TRBV6-5 and TRBJ2-3, with 8 nucleotides matching TRBD2. The length of the CDR3 is 14 residues. The germline V gene encodes CDR1 MNHEY and CDR2 SVGAGI. Trimming took 6 bases from V and 1 from J; bases not matched to a gene: 3. CDR3 region: CASRDGGGTDTQYF. The CDR3 coding sequence is TGTGCCAGCAGAGACGGGGGGGGCACAGATACGCAGTATTTT.

The chain combines TRBV5-1 with TRBJ1-3; possible D gene TRBD1, 6 bases. V lost 4 bases to trimming and J lost 0 bases, with 11 bases between them. This CDR3 region has 15 residues. Looked up from germline, CDR1 is SGHRS and CDR2 is YFSETQ. The DNA of the CDR3 is TGCGCCAGCAGCCCCGCCAGGGGCTCTGGAAACACCATATATTTT. Protein: CASSPARGSGNTIYF.

CDR3 in DNA: TGTGCCAGCAGCTGGGGATCTAGCACAGATACGCAGTATTTT. Translated: CASSWGSSTDTQYF. This chain joins TRBV5-6 and TRBJ2-3, with D hard to call. Per the germline V gene, CDR1 is SGHDT and CDR2 is YYEEEE. Trimming left V 3 bases short and J 0 bases short, with 8 bases between. The CDR3 extends over 14 amino acids.